The 8 T cell receptor beta chains presented below share a single source sample, sequenced in a study of T cells in Graves' hyperthyroidism and ophthalmopathy. RNA transcripts served as the template for amplifying TCR beta CDR3 regions. During a first-round RT-PCR of the TCR CDR3, the HTBI primer set was used. Each CDR3 protein gets one entry after TCRdb re-called the multiplex PCR reads with MiXCR. The top ten clones hold under 8.5% of a sample with hundreds of thousands of distinct CDR3 sequences, roughly 45% of them seen once. Input material: peripheral blood or thyroid tissue (not recorded which). The source is an adult man with Graves' disease, either hyperthyroidism or ophthalmopathy (not recorded which).

The rearrangement joins TRBV12-3 or TRBV12-4 to TRBJ1-5; D is ambiguous. The CDR3 sequence is 14 residues long. Trimming took 6 bases from V and 7 from J, leaving 16 bases between them. The CDR3 is CASRARGLWQPQHF. The DNA of the CDR3 is TGTGCCAGCAGGGCGCGGGGTTTATGGCAGCCCCAGCATTTT.

The gene calls are TRBV7-9 and TRBJ1-3; D may be TRBD1 (5 bases). This CDR3 region has 13 residues. CDR1 and CDR2 (germline): SEHNR, FQNEAQ (reference sequence). The ends were cut back, 4 bases at V and 7 bases at J, with 11 bases in the middle. The CDR3, as DNA: TGTGCCAGCAGCTACCGACAGCCGAACACCATATATTTT. Amino acids: CASSYRQPNTIYF.

This rearrangement joins TRBV19 to TRBJ1-1; 11 positions agree with TRBD1. In germline, CDR1 is LNHDA, CDR2 SQIVND (reference sequence). The CDR3 has 11 amino acids. V shed 5 bases, J shed 13 bases, and the junction held 3 bases outside the gene matches. CDR3: CASSGGTGGFF. The CDR3 DNA reads as TGTGCCAGTAGTGGAGGGACAGGGGGTTTCTTT.

There are many counts of this clonotype. CDR3 nucleotide sequence: TGTGCCTCAATGGAGGGGGCATGGAACACTGAAGCTTTCTTT. It codes for CASMEGAWNTEAFF. The chain couples TRBV2 to TRBJ1-1; 7 bases line up with TRBD1. CDR1 and CDR2 (germline): SNHLY, FYNNEI. This CDR3 has 14 amino acids. V gave up 11 bases and J gave up 1 base; unmatched junction bases: 10.

A note on this clonotype: The junction shows a germline mismatch at one end, possibly a read error. The J gene is TRBJ1-2, the V gene TRBV7-8; 8 positions match TRBD1. CDR3 length: 14 residues. The germline gives CDR1 SGHVS, CDR2 FQNEAQ. The CDR3 DNA is TGTGCCAGCAGCTCACAGGGAGCCGGGACAGGCTTCACCTTC. Its translation: CASSSQGAGTGFTF.

This clonotype was detected only a few times. The chain has TRBV20-1 and TRBJ2-5, with 7 nucleotides matching TRBD1. The CDR3 totals 13 residues. The ends lost 3 bases at V and 3 bases at J; junction bases unmatched: 4. Germline values: CDR1 DFQATT, CDR2 SNEGSKA (reference sequence). The CDR3 DNA follows: TGCAGTGCTAGGGATGACAGGGAAGAGACCCAGTACTTC. Its protein product is CSARDDREETQYF.

This clonotype appeared a single time. A much larger clone differs by one base, so this may be a read error. The chain joins TRBV7-6 to TRBJ2-7; D gene uncertain. The CDR3 is made up of 11 amino acids. Looked up from germline, CDR1 is SGHVS and CDR2 is FNYEAQ. The CDR3 nucleotides read TGTGCCAGCAGTTACTCTCGCGAGCGGTACTTC. Its protein product is CASSYSRERYF.

A word on this clonotype: A much bigger clone sits one base away, suggesting this may be a read error. The chain carries TRBV15 and TRBJ1-5; the D is unclear. Trimming took off 5 bases at V and 0 bases at J, with 11 bases between the two ends. The CDR3 runs to 15 residues. Germline V gene data show CDR1 as LNHNV and CDR2 as YYDKDF (reference sequence). The CDR3, as DNA: TGTGCCACCAGCTCTTACTCAAGTAGCAATCAGCCCCAGCATTTT. This sequence encodes CATSSYSSSNQPQHF.